This entry concerns a single TCR beta chain. A read error may produce the germline difference seen at one junction end. The germline V gene encodes CDR1 MDHEN and CDR2 SYDVKM. CDR3 length: 19 residues. This record belongs to a study of cytomegalovirus exposure and HLA in healthy donors. For the study at large: Inside one of the first data releases sat roughly 80 million unique TCRs taken from HLA-typed donors.

The PCR had 60 Vbeta and 13 Jbeta primers. As handled by the study authors: In a later analysis, around 12 million of tens of millions of unique beta chains occurred in at least two donors. TCRdb's copy holds only in-frame clones and misses some; the assay was immunoSEQ multiplex PCR. The DNA was the basis for D and trimming; V, J and clone size are from that table. The table includes about 140,000 clones, roughly 75% detected once. Nominal health characterized the donors when sampled, though unrecorded immune exposures were likely. This receptor was identified in a man aged 35 to 55 in good health and CMV-seronegative. The sequenced sample was PBMCs. The chain carries TRBV28 and TRBJ2-7, with 10 bases fitting TRBD2. CDR3 region: CAGSSPPGGSGGPLYEQYF. In nucleotides, the CDR3 is TGTGCCGGCAGTTCCCCCCCCGGGGGTAGCGGGGGGCCACTCTACGAGCAGTACTTC.